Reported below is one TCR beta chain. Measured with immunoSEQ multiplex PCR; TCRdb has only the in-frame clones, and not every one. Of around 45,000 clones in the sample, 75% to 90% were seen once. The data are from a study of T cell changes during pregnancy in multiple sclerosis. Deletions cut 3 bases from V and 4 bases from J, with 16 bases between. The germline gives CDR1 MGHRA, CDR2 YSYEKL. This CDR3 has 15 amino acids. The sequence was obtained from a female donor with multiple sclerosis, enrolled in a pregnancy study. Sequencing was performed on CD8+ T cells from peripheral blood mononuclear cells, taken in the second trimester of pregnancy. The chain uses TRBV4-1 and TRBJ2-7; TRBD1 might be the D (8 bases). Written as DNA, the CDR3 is TGCGCCAGCAGCCAGTTTGGACAGGGAGGGTACGAGCAGTACTTC. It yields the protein CASSQFGQGGYEQYF.